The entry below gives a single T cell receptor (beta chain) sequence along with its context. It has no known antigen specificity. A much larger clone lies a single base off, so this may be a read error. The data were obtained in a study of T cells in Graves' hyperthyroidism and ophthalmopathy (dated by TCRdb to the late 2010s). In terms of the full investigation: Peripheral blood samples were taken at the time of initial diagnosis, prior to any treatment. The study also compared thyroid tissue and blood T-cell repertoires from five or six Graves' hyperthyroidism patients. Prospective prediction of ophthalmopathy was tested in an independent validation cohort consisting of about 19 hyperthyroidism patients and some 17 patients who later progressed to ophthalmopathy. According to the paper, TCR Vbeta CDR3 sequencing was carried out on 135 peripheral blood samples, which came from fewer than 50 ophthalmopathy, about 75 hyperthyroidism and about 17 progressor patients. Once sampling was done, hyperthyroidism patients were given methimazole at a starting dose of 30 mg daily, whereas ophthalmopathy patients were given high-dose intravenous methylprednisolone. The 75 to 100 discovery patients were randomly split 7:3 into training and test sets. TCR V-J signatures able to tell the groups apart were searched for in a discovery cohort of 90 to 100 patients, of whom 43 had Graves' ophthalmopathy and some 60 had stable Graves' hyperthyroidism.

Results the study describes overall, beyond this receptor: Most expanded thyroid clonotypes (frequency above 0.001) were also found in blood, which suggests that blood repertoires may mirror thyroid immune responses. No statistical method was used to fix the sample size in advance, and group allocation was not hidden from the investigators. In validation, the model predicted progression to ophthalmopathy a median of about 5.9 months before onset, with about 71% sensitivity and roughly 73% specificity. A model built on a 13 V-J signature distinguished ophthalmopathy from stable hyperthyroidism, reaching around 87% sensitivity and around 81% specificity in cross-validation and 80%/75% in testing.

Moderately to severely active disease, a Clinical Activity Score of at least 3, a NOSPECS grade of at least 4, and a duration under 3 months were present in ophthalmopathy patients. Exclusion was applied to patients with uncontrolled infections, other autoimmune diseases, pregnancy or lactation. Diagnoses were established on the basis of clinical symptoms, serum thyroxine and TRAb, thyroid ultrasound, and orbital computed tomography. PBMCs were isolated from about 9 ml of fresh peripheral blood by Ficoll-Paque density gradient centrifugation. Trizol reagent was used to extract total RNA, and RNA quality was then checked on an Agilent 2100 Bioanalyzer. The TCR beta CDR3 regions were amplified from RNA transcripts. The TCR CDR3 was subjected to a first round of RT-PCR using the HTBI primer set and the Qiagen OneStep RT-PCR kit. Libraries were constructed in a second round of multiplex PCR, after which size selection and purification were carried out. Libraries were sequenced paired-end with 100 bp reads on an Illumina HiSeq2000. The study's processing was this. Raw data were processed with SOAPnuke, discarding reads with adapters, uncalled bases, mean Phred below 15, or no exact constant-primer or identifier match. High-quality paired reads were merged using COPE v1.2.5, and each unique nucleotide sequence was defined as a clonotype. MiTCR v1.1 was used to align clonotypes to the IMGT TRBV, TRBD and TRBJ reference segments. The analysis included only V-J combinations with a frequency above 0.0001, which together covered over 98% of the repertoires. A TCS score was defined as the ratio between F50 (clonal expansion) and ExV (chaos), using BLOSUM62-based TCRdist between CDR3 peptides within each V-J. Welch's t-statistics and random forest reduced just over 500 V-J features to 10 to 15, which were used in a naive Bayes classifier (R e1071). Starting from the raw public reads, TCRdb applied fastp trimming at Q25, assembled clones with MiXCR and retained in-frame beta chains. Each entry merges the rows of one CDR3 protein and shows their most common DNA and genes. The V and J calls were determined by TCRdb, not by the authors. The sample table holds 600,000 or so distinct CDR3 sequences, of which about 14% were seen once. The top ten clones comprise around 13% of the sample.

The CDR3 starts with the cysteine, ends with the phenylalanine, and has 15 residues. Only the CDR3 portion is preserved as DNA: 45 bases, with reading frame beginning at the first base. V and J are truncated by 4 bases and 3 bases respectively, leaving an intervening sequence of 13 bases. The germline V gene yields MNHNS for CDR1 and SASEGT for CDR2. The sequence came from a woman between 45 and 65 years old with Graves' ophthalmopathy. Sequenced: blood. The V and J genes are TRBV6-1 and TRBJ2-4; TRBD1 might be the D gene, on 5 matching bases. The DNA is TGTGCCAGCAGTGCCCTGACAGTAGGCAAAAACATTCAGTACTTC. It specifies CASSALTVGKNIQYF.